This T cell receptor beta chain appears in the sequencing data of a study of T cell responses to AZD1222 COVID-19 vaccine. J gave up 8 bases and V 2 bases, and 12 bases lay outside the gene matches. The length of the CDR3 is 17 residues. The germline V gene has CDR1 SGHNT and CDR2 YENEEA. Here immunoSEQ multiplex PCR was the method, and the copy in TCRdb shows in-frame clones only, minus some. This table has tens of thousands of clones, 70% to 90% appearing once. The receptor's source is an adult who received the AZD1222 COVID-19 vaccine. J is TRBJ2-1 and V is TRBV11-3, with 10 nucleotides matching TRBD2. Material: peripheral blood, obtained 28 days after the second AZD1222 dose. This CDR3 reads CASSLSQREGLWDEQFF. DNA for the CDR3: TGTGCCAGCAGCTTATCTCAGCGGGAGGGCCTGTGGGATGAGCAGTTCTTC. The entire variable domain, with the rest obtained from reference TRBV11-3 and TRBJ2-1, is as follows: EAGVVQSPRYKIIEKKQPVAFWCNPISGHNTLYWYLQNLGQGPELLIRYENEEAVDDSQLPKDRFSAERLKGVDSTLKIQPAELGDSAVYLCASSLSQREGLWDEQFFGPGTRLTVL.